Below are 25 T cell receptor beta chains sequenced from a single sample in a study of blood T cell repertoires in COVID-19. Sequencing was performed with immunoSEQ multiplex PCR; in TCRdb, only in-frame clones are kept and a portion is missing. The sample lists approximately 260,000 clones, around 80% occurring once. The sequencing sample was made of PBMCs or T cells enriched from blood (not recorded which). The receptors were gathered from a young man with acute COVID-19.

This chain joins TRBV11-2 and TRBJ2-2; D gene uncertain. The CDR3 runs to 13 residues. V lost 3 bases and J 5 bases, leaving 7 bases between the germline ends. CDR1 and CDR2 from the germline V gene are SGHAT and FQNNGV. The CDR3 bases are TGTGCCAGCAGCTTCGAGGCGACCGGGGAGCTGTTTTTT. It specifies CASSFEATGELFF. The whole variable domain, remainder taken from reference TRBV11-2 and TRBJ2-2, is EAGVAQSPRYKIIEKRQSVAFWCNPISGHATLYWYQQILGQGPKLLIQFQNNGVVDDSQLPKDRFSAERLKGVDSTLKIQPAKLEDSAVYLCASSFEATGELFFGEGSRLTVL.

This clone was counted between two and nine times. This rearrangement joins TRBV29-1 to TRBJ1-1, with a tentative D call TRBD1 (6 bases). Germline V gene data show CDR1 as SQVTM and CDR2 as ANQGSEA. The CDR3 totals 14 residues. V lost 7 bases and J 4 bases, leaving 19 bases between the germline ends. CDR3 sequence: CSAGGVTGSTEAFF. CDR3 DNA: TGCAGCGCTGGGGGGGTAACAGGGAGCACTGAAGCTTTCTTT. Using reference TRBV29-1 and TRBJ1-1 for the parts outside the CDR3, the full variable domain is SAVISQKPSRDICQRGTSLTIQCQVDSQVTMMFWYRQQPGQSLTLIATANQGSEATYESGFVIDKFPISRPNLTFSTLTVSNMSPEDSSIYLCSAGGVTGSTEAFFGQGTRLTVV.

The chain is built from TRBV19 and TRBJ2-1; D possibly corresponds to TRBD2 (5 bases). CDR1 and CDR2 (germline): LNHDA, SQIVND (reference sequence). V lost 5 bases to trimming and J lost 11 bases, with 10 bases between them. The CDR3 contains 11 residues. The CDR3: CASSAREKQFF. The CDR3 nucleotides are TGTGCCAGTAGTGCCCGGGAAAAGCAGTTCTTC.

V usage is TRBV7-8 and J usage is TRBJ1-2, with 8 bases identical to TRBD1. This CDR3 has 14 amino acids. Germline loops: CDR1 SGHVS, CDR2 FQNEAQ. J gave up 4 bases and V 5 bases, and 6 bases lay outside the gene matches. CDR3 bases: TGTGCCAGCAGCGGGGACGGACAGGGCTATGGCTACACCTTC. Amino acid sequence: CASSGDGQGYGYTF.

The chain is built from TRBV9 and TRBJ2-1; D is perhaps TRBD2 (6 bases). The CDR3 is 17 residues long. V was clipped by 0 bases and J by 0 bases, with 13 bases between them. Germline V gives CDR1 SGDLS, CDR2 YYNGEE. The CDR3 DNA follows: TGTGCCAGCAGCGTAGCTCCCCCCGGGAGCTCCTACAATGAGCAGTTCTTC. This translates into CASSVAPPGSSYNEQFF.

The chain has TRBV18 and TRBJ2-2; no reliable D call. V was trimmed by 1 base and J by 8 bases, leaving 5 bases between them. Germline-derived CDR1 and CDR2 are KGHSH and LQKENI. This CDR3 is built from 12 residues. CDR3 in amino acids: CASSPQAGELFF. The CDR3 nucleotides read TGTGCCAGCTCACCACAAGCGGGGGAGCTGTTTTTT.

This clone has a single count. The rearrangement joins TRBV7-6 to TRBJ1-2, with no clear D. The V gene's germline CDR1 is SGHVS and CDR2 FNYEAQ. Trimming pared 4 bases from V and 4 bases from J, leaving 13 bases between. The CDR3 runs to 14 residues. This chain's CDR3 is CASSSNTGSYGYTF. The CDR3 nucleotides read TGTGCCAGCAGCTCGAACACGGGATCCTATGGCTACACCTTC.

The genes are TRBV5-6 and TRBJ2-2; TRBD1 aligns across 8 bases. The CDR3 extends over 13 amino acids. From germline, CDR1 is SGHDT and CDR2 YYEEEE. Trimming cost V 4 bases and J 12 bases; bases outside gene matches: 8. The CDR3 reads CASSTGTGRKLFF. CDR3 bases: TGTGCCAGCAGCACAGGGACAGGACGTAAGCTGTTTTTT.

This CDR3 reads CASRLLAGDPYEQYV. The CDR3 nucleotides are TGTGCCAGCAGGCTTCTAGCGGGAGATCCCTACGAGCAGTACGTC. The chain recombines TRBV6-6 with TRBJ2-7, with 10 bases lining up with TRBD2. The V segment lost 6 bases and the J segment 2 bases; nucleotides outside the gene matches: 7. The germline V gene encodes CDR1 MNHNY and CDR2 SVGAGI (reference sequence). The CDR3 has 15 amino acids.

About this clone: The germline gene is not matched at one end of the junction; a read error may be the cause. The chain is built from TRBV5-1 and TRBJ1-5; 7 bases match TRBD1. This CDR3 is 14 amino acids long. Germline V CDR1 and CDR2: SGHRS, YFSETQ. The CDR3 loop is CASSAGTANQPQHF. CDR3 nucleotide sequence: TGTGCCAGCAGCGCCGGGACAGCTAATCAGCCCCAGCATTTT. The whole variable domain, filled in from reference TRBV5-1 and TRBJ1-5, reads KAGVTQTPRYLIKTRGQQVTLSCSPISGHRSVSWYQQTPGQGLQFLFEYFSETQRNKGNFPGRFSGRQFSNSRSEMNVSTLELGDSALYLCASSAGTANQPQHFGDGTRLSIL.

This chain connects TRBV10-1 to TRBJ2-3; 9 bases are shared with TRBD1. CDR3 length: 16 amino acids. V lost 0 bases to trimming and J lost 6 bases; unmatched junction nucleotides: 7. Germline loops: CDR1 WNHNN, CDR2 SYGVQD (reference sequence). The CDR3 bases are TGCGCCAGCAGTGAGTCAGCCGGGACAGGGATGGATACGCAGTATTTT. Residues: CASSESAGTGMDTQYF.

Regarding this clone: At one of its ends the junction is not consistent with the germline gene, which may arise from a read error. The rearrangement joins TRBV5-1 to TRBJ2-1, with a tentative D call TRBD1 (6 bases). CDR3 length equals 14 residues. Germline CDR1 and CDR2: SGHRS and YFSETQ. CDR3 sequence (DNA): TGTGCCAGCAGCGCTACGACAGGTGACAATGAGCAGTTCTTC. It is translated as CASSATTGDNEQFF.

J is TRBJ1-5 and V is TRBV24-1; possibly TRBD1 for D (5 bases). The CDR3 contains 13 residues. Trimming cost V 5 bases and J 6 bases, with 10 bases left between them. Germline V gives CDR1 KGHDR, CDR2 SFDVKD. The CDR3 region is CATSVGGTQPQHF. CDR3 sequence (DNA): TGTGCCACCAGTGTGGGGGGAACTCAGCCCCAGCATTTT.

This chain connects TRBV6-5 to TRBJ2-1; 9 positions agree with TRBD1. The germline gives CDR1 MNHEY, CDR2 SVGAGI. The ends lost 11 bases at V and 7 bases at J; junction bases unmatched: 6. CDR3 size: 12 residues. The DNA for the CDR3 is TGTGCCGGAGGACAGGGGAGGAATGAGCAGTTCTTC. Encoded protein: CAGGQGRNEQFF.

This CDR3 reads CASSPRTGTAEAFF. The CDR3 coding sequence is TGTGCCAGCAGTCCCAGGACAGGGACCGCTGAAGCTTTCTTT. The chain employs TRBV28 and TRBJ1-1, with 8 nucleotides matching TRBD1. The CDR3 is 14 residues long. CDR1 is MDHEN, CDR2 SYDVKM, per germline. Trimming took 5 bases from V and 6 from J; bases not matched to a gene: 8.

The chain's CDR3 is CASSIRGNTGELFF. The CDR3 DNA reads as TGTGCCAGTAGTATCCGGGGGAACACCGGGGAGCTGTTTTTT. The chain uses TRBV19 and TRBJ2-2; a weak D match, TRBD2 (5 bases). This CDR3 is 14 amino acids long. Trimming took 3 bases from V and 1 from J, leaving 6 bases between them. CDR1 is LNHDA and CDR2 is SQIVND in the germline V gene (reference sequence).

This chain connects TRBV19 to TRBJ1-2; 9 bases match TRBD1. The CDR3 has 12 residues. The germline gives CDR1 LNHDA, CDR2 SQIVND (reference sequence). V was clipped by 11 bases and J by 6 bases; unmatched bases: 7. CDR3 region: CALRTGVDGYTF. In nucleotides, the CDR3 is TGTGCCTTACGGACAGGGGTGGATGGCTACACCTTC.

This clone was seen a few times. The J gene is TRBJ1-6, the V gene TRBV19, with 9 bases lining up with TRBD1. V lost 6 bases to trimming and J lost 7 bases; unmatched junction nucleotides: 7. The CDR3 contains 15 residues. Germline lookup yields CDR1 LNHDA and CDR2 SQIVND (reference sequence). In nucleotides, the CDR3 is TGTGCCAGTAGACAAGACAGGGGGGGCAATTCACCCCTCCACTTT. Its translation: CASRQDRGGNSPLHF.

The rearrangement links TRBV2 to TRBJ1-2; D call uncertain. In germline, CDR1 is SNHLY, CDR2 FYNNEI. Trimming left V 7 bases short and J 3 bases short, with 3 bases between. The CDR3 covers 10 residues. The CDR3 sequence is CASTDYGYTF. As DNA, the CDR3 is TGTGCCAGCACGGACTATGGCTACACCTTC.

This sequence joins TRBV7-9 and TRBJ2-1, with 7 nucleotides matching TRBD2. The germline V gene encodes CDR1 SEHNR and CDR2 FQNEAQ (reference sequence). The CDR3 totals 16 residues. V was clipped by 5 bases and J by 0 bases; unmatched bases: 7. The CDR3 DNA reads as TGTGCCAGCAGCCGAACACTAGCGACCTCCTACAATGAGCAGTTCTTC. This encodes CASSRTLATSYNEQFF.

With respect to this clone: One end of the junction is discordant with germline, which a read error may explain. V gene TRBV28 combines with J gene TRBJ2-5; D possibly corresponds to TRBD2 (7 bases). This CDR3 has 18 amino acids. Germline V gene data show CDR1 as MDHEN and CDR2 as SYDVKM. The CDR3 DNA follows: TGTGCCAGCTGTTTGGGGCCATGGGGGCTGGGGGGGCGAGAGACCCAGTACTTC. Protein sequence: CASCLGPWGLGGRETQYF.

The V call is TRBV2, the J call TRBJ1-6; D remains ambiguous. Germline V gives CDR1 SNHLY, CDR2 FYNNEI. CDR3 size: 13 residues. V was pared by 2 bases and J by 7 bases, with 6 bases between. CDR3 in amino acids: CASSETENSPLHF. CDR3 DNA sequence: TGTGCCAGCAGTGAAACTGAAAATTCACCCCTCCACTTT.

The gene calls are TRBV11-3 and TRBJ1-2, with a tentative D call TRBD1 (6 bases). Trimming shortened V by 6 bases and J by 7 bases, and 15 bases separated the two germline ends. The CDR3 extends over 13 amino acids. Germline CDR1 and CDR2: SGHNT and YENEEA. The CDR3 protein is CASSHVRGAGYTF. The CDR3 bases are TGTGCCAGCAGTCACGTCCGGGGGGCTGGCTACACCTTC.

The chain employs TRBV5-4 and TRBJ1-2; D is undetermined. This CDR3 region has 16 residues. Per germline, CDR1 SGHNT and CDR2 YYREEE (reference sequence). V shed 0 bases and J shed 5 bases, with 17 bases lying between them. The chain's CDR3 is CASSLDDRSTGYGYTF. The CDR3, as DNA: TGTGCCAGCAGCTTGGATGACCGATCGACTGGTTATGGCTACACCTTC.

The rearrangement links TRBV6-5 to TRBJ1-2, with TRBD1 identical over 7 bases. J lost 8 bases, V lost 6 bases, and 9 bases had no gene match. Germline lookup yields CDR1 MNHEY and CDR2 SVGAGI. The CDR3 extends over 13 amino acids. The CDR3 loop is CASRGDSAKGYTF. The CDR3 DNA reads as TGTGCCAGCAGGGGGGACAGCGCAAAAGGCTACACCTTC.